This TCR beta chain came from a study of T cells in narcolepsy. For the study at large: Enrolled donors included narcolepsy type 1 or type 2 patients and healthy controls.

Overall study results and limits: Same-patient CSF and blood CD4+ T cell clonotypes included HCRT-specific and TRIB2-specific autoreactive ones. In some patient and control memory CD4+ samples, autoreactive clones were absent. Autoreactive clonotypes reportedly recurred in blood of same and different patients, not controls.

Points on this clone: Its antigen remains unknown.

Libraries were prepared by immunoSEQ multiplex PCR; TCRdb keeps only in-frame clonotypes and omits some of them. In the table there are about 25,000 clones, roughly 86% of which are singletons. The TCR comes from a human donor with narcolepsy. Material: CD45RA- memory CD4+ T cells from PBMCs.

The CDR3 DNA reads as TGTGCCAGCAGCTTAGTGGGTAGCTCTGGAAACACCATATATTTT. It encodes CASSLVGSSGNTIYF. The rearrangement links TRBV7-2 to TRBJ1-3, with D unclear. Trimming took 1 base from V and 0 from J, leaving 7 bases between them. Germline CDR1 reads SGHTA; CDR2 reads FQGNSA. The CDR3 has 15 residues.